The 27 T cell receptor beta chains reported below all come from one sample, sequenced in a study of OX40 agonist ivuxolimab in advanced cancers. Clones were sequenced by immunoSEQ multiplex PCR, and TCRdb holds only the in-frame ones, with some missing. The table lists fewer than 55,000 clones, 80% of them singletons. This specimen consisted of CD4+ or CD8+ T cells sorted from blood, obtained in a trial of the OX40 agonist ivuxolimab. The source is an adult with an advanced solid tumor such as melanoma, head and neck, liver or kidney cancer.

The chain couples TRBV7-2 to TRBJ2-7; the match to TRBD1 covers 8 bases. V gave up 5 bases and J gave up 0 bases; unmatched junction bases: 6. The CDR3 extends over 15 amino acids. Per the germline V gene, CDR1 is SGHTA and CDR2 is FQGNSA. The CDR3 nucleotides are TGTGCCAGCAGCCTTGACAGGGGAAGCTCCTACGAGCAGTACTTC. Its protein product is CASSLDRGSSYEQYF. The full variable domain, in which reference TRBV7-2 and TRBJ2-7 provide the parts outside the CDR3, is GAGVSQSPSNKVTEKGKDVELRCDPISGHTALYWYRQSLGQGLEFLIYFQGNSAPDKSGLPSDRFSAERTGGSVSTLTIQRTQQEDSAVYLCASSLDRGSSYEQYFGPGTRLTVT.

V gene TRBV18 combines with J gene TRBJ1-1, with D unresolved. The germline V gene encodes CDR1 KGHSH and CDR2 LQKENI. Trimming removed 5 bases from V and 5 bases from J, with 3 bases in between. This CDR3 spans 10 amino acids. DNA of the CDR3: TGTGCCAGCTCAGGGACTGAAGCTTTCTTT. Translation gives CASSGTEAFF. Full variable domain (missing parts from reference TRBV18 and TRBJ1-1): NAGVMQNPRHLVRRRGQEARLRCSPMKGHSHVYWYRQLPEEGLKFMVYLQKENIIDESGMPKERFSAEFPKEGPSILRIQQVVRGDSAAYFCASSGTEAFFGQGTRLTVV.

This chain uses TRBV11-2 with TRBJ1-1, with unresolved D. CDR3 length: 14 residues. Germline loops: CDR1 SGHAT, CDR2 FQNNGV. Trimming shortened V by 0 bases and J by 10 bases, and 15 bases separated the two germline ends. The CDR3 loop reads CASSLDRGSQGAFF. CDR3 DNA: TGTGCCAGCAGCTTAGATAGAGGATCGCAAGGAGCTTTCTTT.

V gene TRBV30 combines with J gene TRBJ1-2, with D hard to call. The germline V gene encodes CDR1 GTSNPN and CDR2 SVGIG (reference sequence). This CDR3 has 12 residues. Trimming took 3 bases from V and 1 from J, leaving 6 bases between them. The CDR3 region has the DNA TGTGCCTGGAGCCCAGATAACTATGGCTACACCTTC. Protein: CAWSPDNYGYTF.

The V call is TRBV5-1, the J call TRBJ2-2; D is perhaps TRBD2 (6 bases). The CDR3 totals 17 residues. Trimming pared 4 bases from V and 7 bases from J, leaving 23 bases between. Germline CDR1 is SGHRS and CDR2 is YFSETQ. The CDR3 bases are TGCGCCAGCAGCCCTCTGCGGCTCGGGACTGAAGTCGGGGAGCTGTTTTTT. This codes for CASSPLRLGTEVGELFF.

CDR3 sequence reads: CASSLVRSGPGVTHEQFF. Here the CDR3 DNA reads TGTGCCAGCAGCTTAGTACGATCTGGTCCTGGGGTTACGCATGAGCAGTTCTTC. The chain has TRBV11-2 and TRBJ2-1; D remains unclear. The V end was cut by 1 base, the J end by 8 bases, with 24 bases between. In germline, CDR1 is SGHAT, CDR2 FQNNGV. The CDR3 consists of 18 residues.

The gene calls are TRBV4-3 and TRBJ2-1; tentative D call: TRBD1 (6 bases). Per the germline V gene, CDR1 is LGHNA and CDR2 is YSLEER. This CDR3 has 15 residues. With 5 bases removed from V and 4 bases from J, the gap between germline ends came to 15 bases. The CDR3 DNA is TGCGCCAGCAGCAACGCCGGGACACAATACAATGAGCAGTTCTTC. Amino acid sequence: CASSNAGTQYNEQFF.

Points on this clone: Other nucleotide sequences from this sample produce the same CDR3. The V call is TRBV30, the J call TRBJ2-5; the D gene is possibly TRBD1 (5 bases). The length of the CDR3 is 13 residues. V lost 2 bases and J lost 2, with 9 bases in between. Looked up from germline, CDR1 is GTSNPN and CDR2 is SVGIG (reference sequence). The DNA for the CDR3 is TGTGCCTGGAGTTGGGGCGGACAAGAGACCCAGTACTTC. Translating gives CAWSWGGQETQYF.

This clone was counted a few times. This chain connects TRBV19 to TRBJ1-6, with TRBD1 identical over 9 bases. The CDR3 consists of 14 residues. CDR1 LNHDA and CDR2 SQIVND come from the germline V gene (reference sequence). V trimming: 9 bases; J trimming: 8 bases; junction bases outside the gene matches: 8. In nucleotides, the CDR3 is TGTGCCAGCGAGGCGGGACAGGGAGATTCACCCCTCCACTTT. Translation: CASEAGQGDSPLHF.

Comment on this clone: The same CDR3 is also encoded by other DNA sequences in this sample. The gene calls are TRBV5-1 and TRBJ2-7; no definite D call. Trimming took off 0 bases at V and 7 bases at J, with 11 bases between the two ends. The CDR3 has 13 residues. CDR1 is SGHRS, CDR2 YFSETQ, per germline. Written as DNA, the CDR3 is TGCGCCAGCAGCTTGGGCGCGGAACGGGAGCAGTACTTC. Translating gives CASSLGAEREQYF.

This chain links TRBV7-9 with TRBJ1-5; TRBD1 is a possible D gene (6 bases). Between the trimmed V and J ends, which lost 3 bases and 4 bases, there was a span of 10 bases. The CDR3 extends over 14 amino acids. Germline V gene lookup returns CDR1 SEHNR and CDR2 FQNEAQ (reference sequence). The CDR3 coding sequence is TGTGCCAGCAGCTTTCTGACAGGAAATCAGCCCCAGCATTTT. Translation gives CASSFLTGNQPQHF.

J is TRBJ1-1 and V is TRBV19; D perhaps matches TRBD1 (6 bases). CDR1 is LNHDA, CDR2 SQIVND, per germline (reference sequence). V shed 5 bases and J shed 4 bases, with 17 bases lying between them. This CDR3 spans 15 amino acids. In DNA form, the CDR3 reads TGTGCCAGTAGTCCACAGGGTTTCGGTAGCACTGAAGCTTTCTTT. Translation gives CASSPQGFGSTEAFF.

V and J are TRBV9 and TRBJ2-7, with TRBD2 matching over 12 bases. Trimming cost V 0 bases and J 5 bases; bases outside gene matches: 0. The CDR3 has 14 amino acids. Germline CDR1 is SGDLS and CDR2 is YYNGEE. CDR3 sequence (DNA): TGTGCCAGCAGCGTAGGGACTAGCGGGAACGAGCAGTACTTC. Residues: CASSVGTSGNEQYF. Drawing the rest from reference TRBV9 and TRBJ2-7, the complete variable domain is DSGVTQTPKHLITATGQRVTLRCSPRSGDLSVYWYQQSLDQGLQFLIQYYNGEERAKGNILERFSAQQFPDLHSELNLSSLELGDSALYFCASSVGTSGNEQYFGPGTRLTVT.

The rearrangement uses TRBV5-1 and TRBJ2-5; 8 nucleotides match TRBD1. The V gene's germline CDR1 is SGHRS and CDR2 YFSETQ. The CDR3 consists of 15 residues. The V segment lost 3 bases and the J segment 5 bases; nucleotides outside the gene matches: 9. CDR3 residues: CASSSSTGAGETQYF. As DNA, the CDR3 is TGCGCCAGCAGCTCCTCGACAGGGGCGGGGGAGACCCAGTACTTC.

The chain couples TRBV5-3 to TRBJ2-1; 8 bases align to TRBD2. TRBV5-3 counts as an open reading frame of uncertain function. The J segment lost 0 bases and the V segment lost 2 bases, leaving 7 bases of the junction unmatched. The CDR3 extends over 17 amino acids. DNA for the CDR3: TGTGCCAGAAGCTTTAAGTCACTAGCGGACTCCTACAATGAGCAGTTCTTC. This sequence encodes CARSFKSLADSYNEQFF.

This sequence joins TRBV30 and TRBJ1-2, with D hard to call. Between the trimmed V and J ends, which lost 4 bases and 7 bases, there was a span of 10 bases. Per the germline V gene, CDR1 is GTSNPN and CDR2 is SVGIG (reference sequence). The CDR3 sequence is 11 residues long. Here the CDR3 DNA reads TGTGCCTGGAACCTGGGGTCTGGCTACACCTTC. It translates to CAWNLGSGYTF.

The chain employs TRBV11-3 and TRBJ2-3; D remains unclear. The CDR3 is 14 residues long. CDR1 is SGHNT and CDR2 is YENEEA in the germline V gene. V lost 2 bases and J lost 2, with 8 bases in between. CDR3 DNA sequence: TGTGCCAGCAGCTTAAGTGGAGACACAGATACGCAGTATTTT. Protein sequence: CASSLSGDTDTQYF.

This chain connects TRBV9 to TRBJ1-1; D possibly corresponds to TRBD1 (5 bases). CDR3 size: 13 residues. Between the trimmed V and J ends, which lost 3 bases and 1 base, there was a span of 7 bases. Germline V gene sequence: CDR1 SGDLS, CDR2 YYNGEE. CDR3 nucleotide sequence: TGTGCCAGCAGCGGGGGACCGAACACTGAAGCTTTCTTT. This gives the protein CASSGGPNTEAFF.

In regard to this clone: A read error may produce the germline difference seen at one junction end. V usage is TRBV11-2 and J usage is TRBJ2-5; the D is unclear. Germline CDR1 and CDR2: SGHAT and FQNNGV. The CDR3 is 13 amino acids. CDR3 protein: CASSLEAGETQYF. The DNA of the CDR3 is TGTGCCAGCAGCCTAGAGGCAGGAGAGACCCAGTACTTC. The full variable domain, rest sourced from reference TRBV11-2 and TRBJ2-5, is EAGVAQSPRYKIIEKRQSVAFWCNPISGHATLYWYQQILGQGPKLLIQFQNNGVVDDSQLPKDRFSAERLKGVDSTLKIQPAKLEDSAVYLCASSLEAGETQYFGPGTRLLVL.

The CDR3 DNA is TGTGCCAGCAGTGAAGTGGGGGCTATTCATAGCAATCAGCCCCAGCATTTT. It specifies CASSEVGAIHSNQPQHF. The chain has TRBV2 and TRBJ1-5, with D possibly TRBD1 on 6 matching bases. CDR1 and CDR2 from the germline V gene are SNHLY and FYNNEI. The CDR3 length is 17 residues. Trimming pared 1 base from V and 0 bases from J, leaving 13 bases between.

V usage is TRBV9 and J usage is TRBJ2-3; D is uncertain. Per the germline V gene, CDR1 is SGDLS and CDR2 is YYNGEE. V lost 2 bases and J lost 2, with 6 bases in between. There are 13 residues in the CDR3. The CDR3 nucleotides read TGTGCCAGCAGCGTGAGGTACACAGATACGCAGTATTTT. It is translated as CASSVRYTDTQYF.

CDR3 DNA sequence: TGTGCCAGCAGCCTCGGACAGGGAGGTTCCTACGAGCAGTACTTC. Translating gives CASSLGQGGSYEQYF. The chain uses TRBV7-6 and TRBJ2-7; 8 bases line up with TRBD1. The CDR3 totals 15 residues. Per the germline V gene, CDR1 is SGHVS and CDR2 is FNYEAQ. J was trimmed by 1 base and V by 5 bases; bases with no gene match: 7.

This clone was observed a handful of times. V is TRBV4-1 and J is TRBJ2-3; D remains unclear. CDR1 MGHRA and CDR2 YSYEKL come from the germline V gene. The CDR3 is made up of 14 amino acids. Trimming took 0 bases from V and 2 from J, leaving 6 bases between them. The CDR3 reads CASSQDRNTDTQYF. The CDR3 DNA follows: TGCGCCAGCAGCCAAGACAGAAACACAGATACGCAGTATTTT.

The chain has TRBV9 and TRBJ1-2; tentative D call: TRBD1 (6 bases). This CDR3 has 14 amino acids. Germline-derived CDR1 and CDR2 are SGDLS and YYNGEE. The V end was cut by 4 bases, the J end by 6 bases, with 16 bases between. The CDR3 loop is CASSPPDRYHGYTF. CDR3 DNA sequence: TGTGCCAGCAGCCCTCCCGACAGGTACCATGGCTACACCTTC. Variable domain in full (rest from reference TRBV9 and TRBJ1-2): DSGVTQTPKHLITATGQRVTLRCSPRSGDLSVYWYQQSLDQGLQFLIQYYNGEERAKGNILERFSAQQFPDLHSELNLSSLELGDSALYFCASSPPDRYHGYTFGSGTRLTVV.

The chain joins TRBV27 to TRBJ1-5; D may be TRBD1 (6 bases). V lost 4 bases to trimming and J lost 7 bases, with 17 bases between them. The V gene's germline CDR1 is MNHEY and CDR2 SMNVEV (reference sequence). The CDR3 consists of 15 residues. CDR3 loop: CASSSIRGQLQPQHF. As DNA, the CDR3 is TGTGCCAGCAGTTCAATTCGGGGACAACTACAGCCCCAGCATTTT.

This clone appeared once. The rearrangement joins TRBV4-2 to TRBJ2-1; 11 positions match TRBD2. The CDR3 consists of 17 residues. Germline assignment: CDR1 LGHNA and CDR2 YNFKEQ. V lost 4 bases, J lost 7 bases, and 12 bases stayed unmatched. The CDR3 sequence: CASSPRIAGGPGNEQFF. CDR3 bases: TGTGCCAGCAGCCCGAGGATAGCGGGAGGGCCAGGAAATGAGCAGTTCTTC.

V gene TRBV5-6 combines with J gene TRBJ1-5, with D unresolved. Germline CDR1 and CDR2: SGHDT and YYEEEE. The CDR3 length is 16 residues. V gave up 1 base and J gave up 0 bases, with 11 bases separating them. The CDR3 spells CASSLLGTGSNQPQHF. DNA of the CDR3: TGTGCCAGCAGCTTGTTAGGCACGGGTAGCAATCAGCCCCAGCATTTT.